What follows is one TCR beta chain and its context. This sample was included in a study of T-cell reconstitution after alpha-beta-depleted transplantation in children. The library targeted TCRbeta and was prepared with unique molecular identifiers. Using its own MiXCR run on the PCR reads, TCRdb lists one record per CDR3 protein. Here the sample spans a few hundred thousand distinct CDR3 sequences, 15% to 20% being singletons. Germline CDR1 reads KGHSH; CDR2 reads LQKENI. The length of the CDR3 is 17 residues. V was trimmed by 2 bases and J by 1 base, leaving 18 bases between them. The TCR comes from a human donor who donated a stem cell graft to a child with acute lymphoblastic leukemia. The rearrangement uses TRBV18 and TRBJ2-7; D not resolved. The sequenced sample was PBMCs from the stem cell graft donor, obtained from the stem cell graft. In nucleotides, the CDR3 is TGTGCCAGCTCACCAGTCGGCCCACAGCGACGATCCTACGAGCAGTACTTC. Residues: CASSPVGPQRRSYEQYF.